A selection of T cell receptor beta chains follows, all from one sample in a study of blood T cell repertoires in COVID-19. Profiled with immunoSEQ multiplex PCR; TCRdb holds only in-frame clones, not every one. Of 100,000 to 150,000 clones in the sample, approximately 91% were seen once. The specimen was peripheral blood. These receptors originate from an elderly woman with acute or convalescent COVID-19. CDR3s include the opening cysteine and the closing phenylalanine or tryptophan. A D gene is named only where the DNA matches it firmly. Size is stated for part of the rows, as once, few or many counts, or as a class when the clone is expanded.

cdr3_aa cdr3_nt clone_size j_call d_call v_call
CASSRLAGGFYNEQFF TGTGCCAGCAGTCGATTAGCGGGAGGTTTCTACAATGAGCAGTTCTTC NA TRBJ2-1 TRBD2 TRBV2
CASSLIATEQYF TGTGCCAGCAGCCTCATAGCAACCGAGCAGTACTTC NA TRBJ2-7 NA TRBV6-6
CASRRGQSNGELFF TGTGCCAGCAGACGGGGACAGAGTAACGGGGAGCTGTTTTTT NA TRBJ2-2 TRBD1 TRBV7-9
CASSLQGGMNTEAFF TGTGCCAGCAGCCTCCAGGGAGGGATGAACACTGAAGCTTTCTTT once TRBJ1-1 NA TRBV7-9
CASSFRGLENTEAFF TGTGCCAGCAGTTTCAGAGGGTTGGAGAACACTGAAGCTTTCTTT NA TRBJ1-1 NA TRBV2
CASSLLAGGPMNEQFF TGTGCCAGCAGCCTTCTAGCGGGGGGGCCAATGAATGAGCAGTTCTTC NA TRBJ2-1 TRBD2 TRBV7-9
CASSPTAGETYEQYF TGCGCCAGCAGCCCGACAGCGGGGGAGACCTACGAGCAGTACTTC NA TRBJ2-7 TRBD2 TRBV5-1
CAGRDTGNTEAFF TGTGCCGGCCGGGACACCGGGAACACTGAAGCTTTCTTT once TRBJ1-1 NA TRBV10-3
CASSQEQVYGYTF TGTGCCAGCAGCCAAGAACAGGTCTATGGCTACACCTTC once TRBJ1-2 NA TRBV3-1/TRBV3-2
CASSYHNREPEAFF TGTGCCAGCAGTTACCATAATCGGGAGCCTGAAGCTTTCTTT NA TRBJ1-1 NA TRBV6-2/TRBV6-3
CASSSPLGQGNQPQHF TGCGCCAGCAGCTCCCCCTTGGGACAGGGAAATCAGCCCCAGCATTTT NA TRBJ1-5 TRBD1 TRBV4-1
CASSPGGTYEQYF TGTGCCAGCAGCCCTGGCGGAACTTACGAGCAGTACTTC NA TRBJ2-7 NA TRBV28
CASSRGAGVRETQYF TGTGCCAGCAGCCGGGGTGCGGGAGTTCGCGAGACCCAGTACTTC NA TRBJ2-5 TRBD2 TRBV7-9
CASSQERPGGPGEQFF TGTGCCAGCAGCCAAGAACGGCCGGGAGGGCCTGGTGAGCAGTTCTTC NA TRBJ2-1 TRBD2 TRBV3-1/TRBV3-2
CASSSRDRGHYGYTF TGCGCCAGCAGTTCCCGGGACAGGGGGCACTATGGCTACACCTTC NA TRBJ1-2 TRBD1 TRBV5-1
CASTTGGNSPLHF TGTGCCAGCACTACAGGGGGGAATTCACCCCTCCACTTT NA TRBJ1-6 TRBD1 TRBV6-5
CASSLVAGREYGYTF TGTGCCAGCAGCTTAGTGGCGGGGAGAGAATATGGCTACACCTTC NA TRBJ1-2 NA TRBV7-3
CATGRGSNYGYTF TGTGCCACCGGGAGAGGCAGCAACTATGGCTACACCTTC NA TRBJ1-2 NA TRBV2
CASSREGREKLFF TGTGCCAGCAGTCGAGAGGGTCGGGAAAAACTGTTTTTT NA TRBJ1-4 NA TRBV7-2
CASSLVNSAGGTQYF TGTGCCAGCAGTTTAGTGAATAGCGCGGGAGGGACCCAGTACTTC NA TRBJ2-5 TRBD2 TRBV27
CASSLGAEGIHGYTF TGTGCCAGCAGCTTAGGGGCGGAGGGAATACATGGCTACACCTTC NA TRBJ1-2 NA TRBV7-6
CASSYTDGYTF TGTGCCAGCAGTTACACGGATGGCTACACCTTC NA TRBJ1-2 NA TRBV6-5
CASSLNPRGEAFF TGTGCCAGCAGCTTAAACCCCAGGGGAGAGGCTTTCTTT NA TRBJ1-1 NA TRBV7-3
CASSLVGVNEKLFF TGTGCCAGCAGCTTGGTAGGAGTTAATGAAAAACTGTTTTTT NA TRBJ1-4 NA TRBV5-6
CASSPSGTGAHGYTF TGTGCCAGCTCACCTTCCGGGACAGGGGCGCATGGCTACACCTTC NA TRBJ1-2 TRBD1 TRBV18
CASSLSPLGGYEQYF TGTGCCAGCAGCTTATCCCCACTAGGCGGTTACGAGCAGTACTTC NA TRBJ2-7 NA TRBV7-2
CATSRGGTSGYEQYF TGTGCCACCAGCAGAGGGGGGACTAGCGGCTACGAGCAGTACTTC NA TRBJ2-7 TRBD2 TRBV15
CASSLTSGREQYF TGTGCCAGCAGCTTGACTAGCGGGAGAGAGCAGTACTTC NA TRBJ2-7 TRBD2 TRBV7-3
CASSFPADTQYF TGCGCCAGCAGCTTTCCCGCAGATACGCAGTATTTT NA TRBJ2-3 NA TRBV5-1
CASSLLRTPIYAGELFF TGTGCCAGCAGTTTATTAAGGACACCCATTTACGCCGGGGAGCTGTTTTTT NA TRBJ2-2 NA TRBV27
CASRYTQGAFEQYF TGTGCCAGCAGGTATACACAGGGGGCGTTCGAGCAGTACTTC once TRBJ2-7 TRBD1 TRBV7-2
CATSRGGLVSDTQYF TGTGCCACCAGCAGAGGGGGACTAGTCTCAGATACGCAGTATTTT NA TRBJ2-3 TRBD2 TRBV15
CASSQDSTASNSPLHF TGCGCCAGCAGCCAAGATTCGACAGCCAGCAATTCACCCCTCCACTTT NA TRBJ1-6 NA TRBV4-1
CASSQTGVEQYF TGTGCCAGCAGCCAGACAGGGGTCGAGCAGTACTTC NA TRBJ2-7 TRBD1 TRBV3-1/TRBV3-2
CATSDRINQPQHF TGTGCCACCAGTGACAGGATTAATCAGCCCCAGCATTTT few TRBJ1-5 NA TRBV24-1
CASSLMGGQARTEAFF TGTGCCAGCAGCTTAATGGGCGGACAGGCGAGGACTGAAGCTTTCTTT few TRBJ1-1 TRBD1 TRBV7-8
CASSLGLQGIVYSPLHF TGTGCCAGCAGCTTAGGTCTCCAGGGTATCGTATATTCACCCCTCCACTTT NA TRBJ1-6 NA TRBV5-6
CASRGLAGGAEKLFF TGTGCCAGCAGAGGACTAGCGGGAGGAGCTGAAAAACTGTTTTTT NA TRBJ1-4 NA TRBV2
CASTPSGSYNEQFF TGCGCCAGCACCCCTAGCGGTTCCTACAATGAGCAGTTCTTC NA TRBJ2-1 TRBD2 TRBV5-1
CASRLPGAYEQYF TGTGCCAGCAGACTGCCAGGGGCCTACGAGCAGTACTTC few TRBJ2-7 NA TRBV27
CASSPTGGADTQYF TGTGCCAGCTCACCAACGGGGGGGGCAGATACGCAGTATTTT NA TRBJ2-3 TRBD2 TRBV18